The 20 T cell receptor beta chains presented below share a single source sample, sequenced in a study of early T cells in non-severe SARS-CoV-2 infection. TCRdb reprocessed the 5' RACE reads with MiXCR, giving one entry per CDR3 protein. Among 70,000 to 85,000 distinct CDR3 sequences listed, around 13% were seen once. Specimen: whole blood. The receptor set was obtained from an adult who was a healthcare worker with PCR-confirmed SARS-CoV-2 infection or an uninfected control (not recorded which).

This clonotype came up a few times. The V gene is TRBV4-1, the J gene TRBJ2-5, with a possible D match to TRBD1 (6 bases). Deletions cut 5 bases from V and 6 bases from J, with 19 bases between. From germline, CDR1 is MGHRA and CDR2 YSYEKL. CDR3 length equals 15 residues. The CDR3 DNA is TGCGCCAGCAGCAATACCGGTCTAGGGGGACAGACCCAGTACTTC. Amino acid sequence: CASSNTGLGGQTQYF.

This clonotype has a count of ten or more. This chain joins TRBV15 and TRBJ2-7; no clear D. V lost 3 bases to trimming and J lost 3 bases, with 15 bases between them. This CDR3 spans 15 amino acids. Per germline, CDR1 LNHNV and CDR2 YYDKDF (reference sequence). CDR3 protein: CATSRSGRPDYEQYF. Written as DNA, the CDR3 is TGTGCCACCAGCAGGTCCGGCCGGCCAGACTACGAGCAGTACTTC.

This clonotype has a handful of counts. The rearrangement links TRBV29-1 to TRBJ1-2; D gene uncertain. The CDR3 has 11 residues. From germline, CDR1 is SQVTM and CDR2 ANQGSEA. The V end was cut by 7 bases, the J end by 0 bases, with 6 bases between. The CDR3 loop is CSAEANYGYTF. In DNA form, the CDR3 reads TGCAGCGCCGAAGCTAACTATGGCTACACCTTC.

This clonotype was seen a handful of times. The chain is built from TRBV27 and TRBJ2-2; TRBD1 agrees at 10 bases. The trim removed 6 bases at V and 7 bases at J, leaving 5 bases unmatched. CDR1 and CDR2 from the germline V gene are MNHEY and SMNVEV (reference sequence). The CDR3 runs 14 residues. The DNA of the CDR3 is TGTGCCAGCAGGGGGACAGGGGTGATCGGGGAGCTGTTTTTT. It codes for CASRGTGVIGELFF.

The V call is TRBV12-3 or TRBV12-4, the J call TRBJ1-2; the D gene is possibly TRBD1 (6 bases). This CDR3 spans 12 amino acids. Deletions cut 3 bases from V and 8 bases from J, with 10 bases between. Here the CDR3 reads CASSLGGGGYTF. CDR3 in DNA: TGTGCCAGCAGTTTGGGGGGCGGAGGCTACACCTTC.

CDR3 coding DNA: TGTGCCACCGGGGGCTACCCCTACTACGAGCAGTACTTC. This translates into CATGGYPYYEQYF. This chain links TRBV21-1 with TRBJ2-7; the table's TRBD1 call for D was not verified on the DNA. TRBV21-1 is recorded as a pseudogene. The CDR3 is 13 residues long.

Ten or more counts support this clonotype. V is TRBV5-1 and J is TRBJ2-1; D is unclear. CDR3 size: 13 residues. Germline lookup yields CDR1 SGHRS and CDR2 YFSETQ. The V gene lost 0 bases and the J gene lost 5 bases, with 6 bases spanning the gap. The CDR3 DNA follows: TGCGCCAGCAGCTTGGCAGGAGACAATGAGCAGTTCTTC. This codes for CASSLAGDNEQFF.

This clonotype has ten or more counts. The CDR3 spells CASRRGYQPQHF. The CDR3 DNA is TGTGCCAGTAGAAGGGGTTACCAGCCCCAGCATTTT. This sequence joins TRBV19 and TRBJ1-5, with a possible D match to TRBD1 (5 bases). Trimming shortened V by 6 bases and J by 7 bases, and 10 bases separated the two germline ends. This CDR3 has 12 amino acids. Germline lookup yields CDR1 LNHDA and CDR2 SQIVND (reference sequence).

This clonotype was seen ten or more times. The CDR3: CATWMDYGYTF. CDR3 sequence (DNA): TGTGCCACCTGGATGGACTATGGCTACACCTTC. The chain links TRBV28 to TRBJ1-2; no reliable D call. The CDR3 sequence is 11 residues long. Germline values: CDR1 MDHEN, CDR2 SYDVKM. With 10 bases removed from V and 3 bases from J, the gap between germline ends came to 9 bases.

This clonotype occurred many times. This chain links TRBV18 with TRBJ2-7, with D uncertain. The CDR3 consists of 13 residues. The V end lost 3 bases, the J end lost 4 bases, and 10 bases lay between the germline ends. Germline lookup yields CDR1 KGHSH and CDR2 LQKENI. The CDR3 DNA reads TGTGCCAGCTCACCCGACTCCTTATACGAGCAGTACTTC. Translated: CASSPDSLYEQYF.

This clonotype has just a few counts. V usage is TRBV2 and J usage is TRBJ2-1, with D hard to call. Germline CDR1 and CDR2: SNHLY and FYNNEI. V was pared by 10 bases and J by 2 bases, with 12 bases between. The length of the CDR3 is 13 residues. CDR3 protein: CATTGAAYNEQFF. The CDR3 DNA reads as TGTGCCACCACCGGAGCCGCCTACAATGAGCAGTTCTTC.

This clonotype was detected many times. V is TRBV6-4 and J is TRBJ1-6; D is ambiguous. This CDR3 spans 13 amino acids. Germline CDR1 is MRHNA and CDR2 is SNTAGT. V lost 3 bases, J lost 9 bases, and 9 bases lay in between. The CDR3 nucleotides read TGTGCCAGCAGTGAAGAACGGAGTTCACCCCTCCACTTT. Translation gives CASSEERSSPLHF.

J is TRBJ2-3 and V is TRBV5-5, with 8 bases lining up with TRBD1. Germline loops: CDR1 SGHKS, CDR2 YYEKEE (reference sequence). J was trimmed by 0 bases and V by 2 bases; bases with no gene match: 8. This CDR3 has 17 amino acids. The CDR3 DNA sequence: TGTGCCAGCAGCTTCATGACAGGGGCGACTAGCACAGATACGCAGTATTTT. Residues: CASSFMTGATSTDTQYF.

There are a few counts of this clonotype. The chain recombines TRBV4-2 with TRBJ2-1, with unresolved D. This CDR3 is 17 amino acids long. Germline V CDR1 and CDR2: LGHNA, YNFKEQ. Trimming shortened V by 4 bases and J by 0 bases, and 16 bases separated the two germline ends. The CDR3, as DNA: TGTGCCAGCAGCCCCACGAAGGCCCAGAGCTCCTACAATGAGCAGTTCTTC. It translates to CASSPTKAQSSYNEQFF.

The chain joins TRBV10-3 to TRBJ1-6; 11 positions agree with TRBD1. The CDR3 runs 16 residues. Trimming took 6 bases from V and 6 from J; bases not matched to a gene: 7. Germline CDR1 reads ENHRY; CDR2 reads SYGVKD. CDR3: CAIRGQGVLGNSPLHF. The CDR3 DNA reads as TGTGCCATCAGGGGACAGGGGGTACTTGGTAATTCACCCCTCCACTTT.

The V and J genes are TRBV3-1 and TRBJ2-2; D remains ambiguous. V was trimmed by 1 base and J by 8 bases, leaving 8 bases between them. The length of the CDR3 is 13 residues. In germline, CDR1 is LGHDT, CDR2 YNNKEL (reference sequence). CDR3 sequence (DNA): TGTGCCAGCAGCCAAGTGGCTACGGGGGAGCTGTTTTTT. Translated, it gives CASSQVATGELFF.

This clonotype was seen a few times. This chain joins TRBV29-1 and TRBJ2-1; 14 bases match TRBD2. Losses at the gene ends were 8 bases for V and 1 base for J; bases not matched to a gene: 7. The germline V gene encodes CDR1 SQVTM and CDR2 ANQGSEA. The CDR3 consists of 16 residues. The DNA of the CDR3 is TGCAGCTTCCTCGGGACTAGCGGGAGTTCCTACAATGAGCAGTTCTTC. Translating it yields CSFLGTSGSSYNEQFF.

V is TRBV29-1 and J is TRBJ1-3; 8 positions agree with TRBD1. Germline V gene lookup returns CDR1 SQVTM and CDR2 ANQGSEA. The CDR3 has 15 residues. J was trimmed by 3 bases and V by 4 bases; bases with no gene match: 8. The CDR3 nucleotides read TGCAGCGTTGCAAACACAGGGGGTTTTGGAAACACCATATATTTT. Encoded protein: CSVANTGGFGNTIYF.

This clonotype was observed many times. The chain links TRBV5-1 to TRBJ1-2; D possibly corresponds to TRBD1 (5 bases). Germline values: CDR1 SGHRS, CDR2 YFSETQ. Trimming cost V 0 bases and J 4 bases, with 10 bases left between them. The CDR3 totals 14 residues. CDR3 bases: TGCGCCAGCAGCTTGGAGGCAGGGTTCTATGGCTACACCTTC. Translated, it gives CASSLEAGFYGYTF.

The CDR3 loop is CSASRTGINEKLFF. The CDR3 nucleotides read TGCAGTGCTAGCCGGACAGGGATTAATGAAAAACTGTTTTTT. The chain is built from TRBV20-1 and TRBJ1-4, with TRBD1 identical over 8 bases. The trim removed 3 bases at V and 4 bases at J, leaving 4 bases unmatched. This CDR3 is built from 14 residues. Germline V gene data show CDR1 as DFQATT and CDR2 as SNEGSKA (reference sequence).